The sequence of this TCR beta chain was determined in a study of T cells after yellow fever vaccination. Study-wide results and caveats: The bulk population could contribute abundant contaminating clonotypes to FACS-sorted repertoires.

With regard to this clonotype: Its target is not known.

TCRdb recomputed calls from the 5' RACE reads with MiXCR, one row per CDR3 protein. Among 450,000 to 550,000 distinct CDR3 sequences, under 25% were seen once, and the ten largest hold around 15%. This CDR3 spans 16 amino acids. V lost 1 base to trimming and J lost 4 bases; unmatched junction nucleotides: 8. Germline V gives CDR1 SGHTA, CDR2 FQGNSA. This TCR came from a man between 25 and 39 years old who received the YFV17D yellow fever vaccine. The J gene is TRBJ2-5, the V gene TRBV7-2; TRBD2 matches at 8 bases. Here the sequenced sample was PBMCs, taken 15 days after the yellow fever booster vaccination. The CDR3 DNA follows: TGTGCCAGCAGCTTAGTCAAACGAGCGGGAGCAGAGACCCAGTACTTC. Amino acids: CASSLVKRAGAETQYF.